This is a list of T cell receptor beta chains from one sample in a study of blood T cell repertoires in COVID-19. Only in-frame clones appear in the TCRdb table, and some are missing; sequencing was by immunoSEQ multiplex PCR. The sample consists of 250,000 to 300,000 clones, about four fifths of them appearing once. Material for sequencing was peripheral blood. The origin of the receptors is a woman younger than 35 with acute or convalescent COVID-19. CDR3s include the opening cysteine and the closing phenylalanine or tryptophan.

V	J	CDR3
TRBV6-5	TRBJ2-5	CASSYEIQETQYF
TRBV3-1/TRBV3-2	TRBJ2-7	CASSSSGILDEQYF
TRBV11-2	TRBJ1-1	CASSARTGWNTEAFF
TRBV27	TRBJ2-3	CASSSRLAGGPRDTQYF
TRBV5-1	TRBJ2-1	CASSDSGRGWLDNEQFF
TRBV9	TRBJ2-4	CASSPQNLNIQYF
TRBV7-9	TRBJ2-1	CASSLGEGLAGNEQFF
TRBV15	TRBJ1-6	CATSRASPWTDDSYNSPLHF
TRBV3-1/TRBV3-2	TRBJ2-7	CASSQGTSENAYEQYF
TRBV7-2	TRBJ1-3	CASSLEGTAWNTIYF
TRBV28	TRBJ2-3	CASSITSGSVTQYF
TRBV7-9	TRBJ1-1	CASSLGGGGARKRNTEAFF
TRBV4-2	TRBJ2-3	CASGSGMSTDTQYF
TRBV4-2	TRBJ1-2	CASSQGQNYGYTF
TRBV30	TRBJ2-5	CAWTGTGFFSETQYF
TRBV24-1	TRBJ2-1	CATSDSSYRGGSYNEQFF
TRBV10-2	TRBJ1-5	CASNRDRVQPQHF
TRBV7-8	TRBJ2-7	CASSPLQGYEQYF
TRBV7-2	TRBJ2-7	CASSLGRRDRGYEQYF
TRBV5-1	TRBJ1-3	CASSRQTGYGNTIYF
TRBV7-9	TRBJ1-1	CASSILTGAFF
TRBV15	TRBJ2-1	CATSGLAGGSYNEQFF
TRBV9	TRBJ2-2	CANSRSGSRTGELFF
TRBV6-1	TRBJ1-5	CASSERGPGSGQPQHF
TRBV19	TRBJ2-2	CASSILLAGGAGELFF
TRBV7-8	TRBJ1-1	CASSLEGQGYTEAFF
TRBV6-5	TRBJ1-5	CASQGNSNQPQHF
TRBV29-1	TRBJ2-4	CSVDESGAGKNIQYF
TRBV6-1	TRBJ2-7	CASSEGSGAFEEQYF
TRBV3-1/TRBV3-2	TRBJ2-5	CASSQDAATGGRWETQYF